This T cell receptor (beta chain) is from a study of radiation and T cells in renal cell carcinoma (dated by TCRdb to about 2020). About the study as a whole: In total, approximately 54 samples, comprising around 25 tumors and some 27 peripheral blood samples, were subjected to TCR beta sequencing. A total of about 3.8 million unique CDR3 nucleotide sequences, encoding fewer than 3,000,000 unique CDR3 amino acid sequences, were found across all 50 or so samples. The last blood draw happened 4 weeks after radiation, timed to coincide with nephrectomy.

What the research found in general, with its limitations: In blood, the top tumor clonotypes increased between baseline and 2 weeks post-radiation and then shrank by 4 weeks, which suggests that tumor-resident clones expanded only transiently. The single-armed trial design could not address effects of radiation dose or scheduling on the TCR repertoire. Tracking of blood repertoire dynamics stopped at roughly 4 weeks after treatment, with no follow-up past that point. No pretreatment tumor biopsies were available, so the baseline intratumoral presence of clonotypes could not be determined.

CDR1 and CDR2 (SSHAT, FNYEAQ) derive from the germline V gene (reference sequence). Relative to germline, V is 5 bases shorter and J is 2 bases shorter, with 11 bases between their ends. The cysteine opens and the phenylalanine closes a CDR3 of 14 amino acids. The entry retains the CDR3 DNA only, 42 bases that are in frame from base 1. Note on this clone: The target of this receptor is not known. One base away there is no much larger clone; base qualities are not given.

TCR beta libraries were generated from genomic DNA with the immunoSEQ kit, following the manufacturer's recommendations. To prepare libraries, a first multiplex PCR with proprietary primers was run, followed by a second PCR that added unique barcodes, and a bead cleanup was done after each round. A positive control reaction and a negative control reaction, both provided in the kit, were run with every batch of samples. The final libraries underwent checking on an Agilent 4200 TapeStation D1000 ScreenTape, volumetric pooling, and quantification by qPCR. Sequencing was performed on an Illumina NextSeq500 using a MidOutput 150-cycle cartridge, with 156 Read1 cycles, 15 Index1 cycles, and the kit custom primers. The pooled library was loaded at around 1.1 pM, and around 22% PhiX control was spiked in. Processing in the source paper ran as follows. The vendor-processed data were analyzed in R, and a clonotype was defined as all T cells that share the same CDR3 nucleotide sequence. In the clone abundance analyses, frequencies were normalized to the 10,000 most abundant clones in each sample. Before analysis, public T cell clones were removed, and these numbered fewer than five per sample on average. A difference in abundance of at least 32-fold between compartments was used to define tumor-enriched and baseline blood-enriched clonotypes. A beta-binomial differential abundance model was applied to find clonotypes that expanded or contracted between blood time points. Tumor-blood repertoire similarity was measured with the Baroni-Urbani and Buser coefficient, and groups were compared using two-tailed Wilcoxon tests in R. TCRdb took this table from immuneACCESS and kept in-frame rearrangements with V and J called. Such tables lack part of the clones; where checked against another copy, unresolved V genes explain under half of the gap, and the rest is unexplained. The V and J calls and clone size come from that table; D and trimming were worked out from the DNA. This sample lists approximately 65,000 clones; about 80% were detected once. The ten largest account for 6% to 7% of the sample.

Taken with the paper, the label for time point translates to: blood 4 weeks post-SBRT, at nephrectomy. According to the study, the label for this sample's treatment or condition signals: 15 Gy SBRT to primary tumor, nephrectomy 4 weeks later. Samples came from a clinical trial, in which primary renal cell carcinomas received 15 Gy stereotactic body radiation therapy followed by nephrectomy 4 weeks later. To follow tumor-enriched clonotypes, peripheral blood was collected serially from radiation-treated patients at baseline and again at 2 weeks and 4 weeks after SBRT. Every patient's renal cell carcinoma showed clear cell pathology. Genomic DNA for TCR sequencing was prepared using the QIAamp DNA Blood Mini Kit (Qiagen). Samples were included in the analyses only if all quality control checks were passed.

This clonotype originated in a man aged 60 to 75 with renal cell carcinoma. The chain is assembled from TRBV7-7 and TRBJ2-3; the D gene cannot be resolved reliably. Specimen: blood, collected from a patient whose treatment included radiotherapy and nephrectomy. For the CDR3, the sequence is CASSPQVVTDTQYF. The DNA sequence is as follows: TGTGCCAGCAGCCCACAAGTCGTCACAGATACGCAGTATTTT.